These T cell receptor beta chains were read from a single sample in a study of blood T cell repertoires in COVID-19. TCRdb keeps only in-frame clones here, not all; method: immunoSEQ multiplex PCR. The table shows about 110,000 clones, with roughly 88% occurring only once. The sample consisted of peripheral blood. All receptors derive from a woman aged 70-85 years who had recovered from COVID-19. The CDR3 runs from the conserved cysteine through the conserved F or W. A D gene is named only where the DNA matches it firmly. Size is omitted from some rows. Given values are once, few, many or a class for expanded clones.

J gene | clone size | D gene | V gene | CDR3 length | CDR3 DNA | CDR3 protein
TRBJ2-7 | . | TRBD1 | TRBV7-2 | 17 | TGTGCCAGCAGCTTAGTCGGTGGACAGGCGTCCGCTTACGAGCAGTACTTC | CASSLVGGQASAYEQYF
TRBJ2-2 | . | . | TRBV6-4 | 16 | TGTGCCAGCCCGCTAAAAGGAGGCTCGAACACCGGGGAGCTGTTTTTT | CASPLKGGSNTGELFF
TRBJ2-2 | once | TRBD2 | TRBV7-9 | 16 | TGTGCCAGCAGCTTACGGCTAGCGGGGAACACCGGGGAGCTGTTTTTT | CASSLRLAGNTGELFF
TRBJ1-2 | once | . | TRBV19 | 14 | TGTGCCAGTAGTAGGGGACTCCGGCACTATGGCTACACCTTC | CASSRGLRHYGYTF
TRBJ2-1 | . | TRBD2 | TRBV19 | 13 | TGTGCCAGTAGTATCATAGCGGGGAGTGAGCAGTTCTTC | CASSIIAGSEQFF
TRBJ2-3 | . | TRBD2 | TRBV28 | 16 | TGTGCCAGCAGTTTATATAGCGGGGGTAACACAGATACGCAGTATTTT | CASSLYSGGNTDTQYF
TRBJ1-1 | . | . | TRBV5-1 | 14 | TGCGCCAGCAGTCCCGGGTCGGGGAACACTGAAGCTTTCTTT | CASSPGSGNTEAFF
TRBJ2-7 | once | TRBD2 | TRBV28 | 14 | TGTGCCAGCAGTATCATGACTAGCGGGGCTGGGCCGTACTTC | CASSIMTSGAGPYF
TRBJ1-2 | . | . | TRBV29-1 | 13 | TGCAGCGTCTCACCGGGGTTTCAGTATGGCTACACCTTC | CSVSPGFQYGYTF
TRBJ2-1 | . | TRBD2 | TRBV29-1 | 17 | TGCAGCGTTGCTGGCTCTGGACTAGCGGGAGGGCCGGGTGAGCAGTTCTTC | CSVAGSGLAGGPGEQFF
TRBJ2-3 | . | TRBD2 | TRBV7-9 | 14 | TGTGCCAGCAGGACTAGCGGGGGCCCAGATACGCAGTATTTT | CASRTSGGPDTQYF
TRBJ2-2 | . | . | TRBV9 | 14 | TGTGCCAGCCGTGGCGGTATAGACACCGGGGAGCTGTTTTTT | CASRGGIDTGELFF
TRBJ2-7 | . | . | TRBV20-1 | 14 | TGCAGTGCTAGTAAGCTAGGGGGATCCTACGAGCAGTACTTC | CSASKLGGSYEQYF
TRBJ2-3 | . | TRBD2 | TRBV5-1 | 13 | TGCGCCAGCAGCTTGACTAGCGGGGACACGCAGTATTTT | CASSLTSGDTQYF
TRBJ1-1 | . | . | TRBV2 | 13 | TGTGCCAGCAGTGGGCAGTCGGGCACTGAAGCTTTCTTT | CASSGQSGTEAFF
TRBJ1-1 | . | . | TRBV6-2/TRBV6-3 | 15 | TGTGCCAGCAGTCAAAGGTCGGGGATGAACACTGAAGCTTTCTTT | CASSQRSGMNTEAFF
TRBJ2-7 | . | TRBD2 | TRBV5-1 | 17 | TGCGCCACCCCGGAGGGCCCTAGCGGGGGGCCGACTTACGAGCAGTACTTC | CATPEGPSGGPTYEQYF
TRBJ2-5 | . | . | TRBV23-1 | 15 | TGCGCCAGCAGTCAATCACCCAGGGAACAAGAGACCCAGTACTTC | CASSQSPREQETQYF
TRBJ2-3 | . | TRBD1 | TRBV29-1 | 16 | TGCAGCGTTGGTGGACAGGGGATATCTTGGGGAGATACGCAGTATTTT | CSVGGQGISWGDTQYF
TRBJ1-2 | . | TRBD1 | TRBV5-5 | 15 | TGTGCCAGCAGCTTGGGAGGGGGGACAGGGACCCCTTACACCTTC | CASSLGGGTGTPYTF
TRBJ1-6 | . | TRBD1 | TRBV25-1 | 15 | TGTGCCAGCAGTGAATATAAGGGGGCTAATTCACCCCTCCACTTT | CASSEYKGANSPLHF
TRBJ1-1 | . | . | TRBV12-5 | 14 | TGTGCTAGTGGTTTGGTAGGGGCTAACACTGAAGCTTTCTTT | CASGLVGANTEAFF
TRBJ2-7 | . | TRBD1 | TRBV4-1 | 14 | TGCGCCAGCAGCACCCGGACAGGCCCCTACGAGCAGTACTTC | CASSTRTGPYEQYF
TRBJ2-1 | . | . | TRBV24-1 | 14 | TGTGCCACCAGTGATGCGGGACCCAACAATGAGCAGTTCTTC | CATSDAGPNNEQFF
TRBJ1-5 | . | . | TRBV6-5 | 14 | TGTGCCAGCAGTTTGGGCAGCAGCAATCAGCCCCAGCATTTT | CASSLGSSNQPQHF
TRBJ2-7 | . | . | TRBV10-3 | 15 | TGTGCCATCAACCCTACGGAGGGAGGCTCCTACGAGCAGTACTTC | CAINPTEGGSYEQYF
TRBJ1-2 | . | TRBD1 | TRBV27 | 13 | TGTGCCAGCCAAGACAGGGCTGGATATGGCTACACCTTC | CASQDRAGYGYTF
TRBJ2-1 | . | TRBD2 | TRBV19 | 14 | TGTGCCAGCCAGCGGGGGGTCCTCTACAATGAGCAGTTCTTC | CASQRGVLYNEQFF
TRBJ1-3 | . | . | TRBV10-3 | 16 | TGTGCCATCACCCCGGCCCAGCCTAGCTCTGGAAACACCATATATTTT | CAITPAQPSSGNTIYF
TRBJ1-1 | . | TRBD1 | TRBV19 | 14 | TGTGCCAGTAGGAACCAGGGGGTTGAGACTGAAGCTTTCTTT | CASRNQGVETEAFF
TRBJ2-7 | . | TRBD2 | TRBV9 | 16 | TGTGCCAGCAGCGTAGACCCGGGGCGTGGGGGGGGCGAGCAGTACTTC | CASSVDPGRGGGEQYF
TRBJ1-5 | . | TRBD1 | TRBV11-2 | 14 | TGTGCCAGCAGCCGACGACAGGGCGATCAGCCCCAGCATTTT | CASSRRQGDQPQHF
TRBJ1-1 | . | TRBD1 | TRBV7-2 | 13 | TGTGCCTTGAAGACAGGGTCCAACACTGAAGCTTTCTTT | CALKTGSNTEAFF
TRBJ2-7 | . | TRBD1 | TRBV7-2 | 14 | TGTGCCAGCAGCCCGAGGACAGGTCGAGGGGAGCAGTACTTC | CASSPRTGRGEQYF
TRBJ2-1 | . | . | TRBV24-1 | 16 | TGTGCCACCAGTGATTTGCCAGGGCGATTGGGGAATGAGCAGTTCTTC | CATSDLPGRLGNEQFF
TRBJ1-4 | . | TRBD1 | TRBV6-5 | 14 | TGTGCCAGCAGTAGGGGGCGTCGCAATGAAAAACTGTTTTTT | CASSRGRRNEKLFF
TRBJ2-7 | . | . | TRBV6-5 | 11 | TGTGCCAGCGGGACAATCTACGAGCAGTACTTC | CASGTIYEQYF
TRBJ1-2 | . | TRBD1 | TRBV6-2/TRBV6-3 | 17 | TGTGCCAGCAGTTACTCTTACCCGGGACAGCCTAACTATGGCTACACCTTC | CASSYSYPGQPNYGYTF
TRBJ2-1 | once | TRBD2 | TRBV7-9 | 16 | TGTGCCAGCAGCTTCTTCCGGACTAGCGGGGTCAATGAGCAGTTCTTC | CASSFFRTSGVNEQFF
TRBJ1-1 | . | . | TRBV7-2 | 14 | TGTGCCAGCAGCTCGACTTGGGTGAACACTGAAGCTTTCTTT | CASSSTWVNTEAFF
TRBJ2-7 | . | . | TRBV2 | 13 | TGTGCCAGCAGTGAAGTTCGGGTCTCCGAGCAGTACTTC | CASSEVRVSEQYF
TRBJ1-2 | once | TRBD1 | TRBV4-3 | 14 | TGCGCCAGCAGCCGAGCCCAGGGGGCGAGAGGCTACACCTTC | CASSRAQGARGYTF
TRBJ1-1 | . | . | TRBV3-1/TRBV3-2 | 14 | TGTGCCAGCAGCCAAGATCGCGGGCCGCCTGTACCTTTCTTT | CASSQDRGPPVPFF
TRBJ2-1 | . | . | TRBV24-1 | 11 | TGTGCCACCAGTGACCCCGATGAGCAGTTCTTC | CATSDPDEQFF
TRBJ2-1 | . | . | TRBV27 | 14 | TGTGCCAGCAGTTTAGTCGGGGCCTACAATGAGCAGTTCTTC | CASSLVGAYNEQFF
TRBJ1-5 | . | TRBD1 | TRBV5-5 | 15 | TGTGCCAGCAGCGGGCCAGGGGACAGGAATCAGCCCCAGCATTTT | CASSGPGDRNQPQHF
TRBJ2-3 | once | TRBD1 | TRBV5-4 | 14 | TGTGCCAGCAGCTCGGGACAGGGGGCAGATACGCAGTATTTT | CASSSGQGADTQYF
TRBJ1-4 | . | TRBD1 | TRBV19 | 22 | TGTGCCAGTAGCGGGGACAGGGGGCCCTCCCAAGTTGTCGTTGCAACTAATGAAAAACTGTTTTTT | CASSGDRGPSQVVVATNEKLFF
TRBJ2-1 | . | TRBD2 | TRBV5-8 | 18 | TGTGCCAGCGGTAAAACCCCGAAACTAGCGGGGGTCCACAATGAGCAGTTCTTC | CASGKTPKLAGVHNEQFF
TRBJ1-5 | . | . | TRBV28 | 13 | TGTGCCAGCAGTTTTGGGGCGCGGCAGCCCCAGCATTTT | CASSFGARQPQHF
TRBJ1-1 | once | TRBD1 | TRBV7-2 | 15 | TGTGCCAGCAGCGCCCCCGGGACAGGGAACACTGAAGCTTTCTTT | CASSAPGTGNTEAFF
TRBJ2-3 | once | . | TRBV27 | 17 | TGTGCCAGCAGTACTAGAACCGGGACTCGGGTGTTGGATACGCAGTATTTT | CASSTRTGTRVLDTQYF
TRBJ1-6 | few | . | TRBV4-3 | 15 | TGCGCCAGCAGCCAAGATATGCCGGGGAGATCACCCCTCCACTTT | CASSQDMPGRSPLHF
TRBJ2-3 | . | TRBD2 | TRBV11-2 | 16 | TGTGCCAGCAGCTTGTGGGAGGGCCGGGGCACAGATACGCAGTATTTT | CASSLWEGRGTDTQYF